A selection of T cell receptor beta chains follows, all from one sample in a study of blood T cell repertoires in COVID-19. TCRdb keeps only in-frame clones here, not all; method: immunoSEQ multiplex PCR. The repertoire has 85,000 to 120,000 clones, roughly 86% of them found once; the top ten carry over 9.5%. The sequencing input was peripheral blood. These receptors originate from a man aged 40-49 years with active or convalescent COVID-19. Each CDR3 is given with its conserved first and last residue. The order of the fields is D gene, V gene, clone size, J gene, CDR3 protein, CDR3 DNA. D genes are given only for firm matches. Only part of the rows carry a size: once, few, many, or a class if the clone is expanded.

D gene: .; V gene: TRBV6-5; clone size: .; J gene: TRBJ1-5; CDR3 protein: CASSYKGGSNQPQHF; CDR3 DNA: TGTGCCAGCAGTTACAAGGGGGGGAGCAATCAGCCCCAGCATTTT
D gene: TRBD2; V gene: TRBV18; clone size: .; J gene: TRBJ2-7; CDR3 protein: CASSLPGLATLGEQYF; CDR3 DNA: TGTGCCAGCTCACTTCCAGGACTAGCGACCTTAGGTGAGCAGTACTTC
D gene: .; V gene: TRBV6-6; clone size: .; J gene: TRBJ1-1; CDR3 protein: CASINRVLRTEAFF; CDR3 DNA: TGTGCCAGCATCAACAGGGTCCTGAGGACTGAAGCTTTCTTT
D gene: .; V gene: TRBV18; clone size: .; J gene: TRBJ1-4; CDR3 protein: CASSPAVGGYATNEKLFF; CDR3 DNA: TGTGCCAGCTCACCGGCCGTAGGGGGTTACGCTACTAATGAAAAACTGTTTTTT
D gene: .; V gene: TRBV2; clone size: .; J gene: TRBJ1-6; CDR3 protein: CASEVDYNSPLHF; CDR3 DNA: TGTGCCAGCGAGGTCGACTATAATTCACCCCTCCACTTT
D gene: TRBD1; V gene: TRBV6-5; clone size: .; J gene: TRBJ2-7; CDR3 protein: CATLRGQGLEQYF; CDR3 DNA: TGTGCCACCCTCCGGGGACAGGGTCTCGAGCAGTACTTC
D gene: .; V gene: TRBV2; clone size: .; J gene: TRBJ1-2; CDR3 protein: CASRAQGTYGYTF; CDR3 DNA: TGTGCCAGCAGGGCACAGGGAACCTATGGCTACACCTTC
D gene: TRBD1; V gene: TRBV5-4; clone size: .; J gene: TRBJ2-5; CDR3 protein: CASSRNRGQETQYF; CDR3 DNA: TGTGCCAGCAGCCGAAACAGGGGGCAAGAGACCCAGTACTTC
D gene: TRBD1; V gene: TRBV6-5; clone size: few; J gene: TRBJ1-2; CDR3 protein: CASRSGQGWGGYTF; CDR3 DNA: TGTGCCAGCAGGTCTGGACAGGGATGGGGTGGCTACACCTTC
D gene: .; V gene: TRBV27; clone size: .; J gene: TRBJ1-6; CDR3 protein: CASRNRDNSPLHF; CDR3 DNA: TGTGCCAGCAGGAACAGGGACAATTCACCCCTCCACTTT
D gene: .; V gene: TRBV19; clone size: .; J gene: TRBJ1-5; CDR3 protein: CASTIRTLNQPQHF; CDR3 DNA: TGTGCCAGTACCATACGGACTTTAAATCAGCCCCAGCATTTT
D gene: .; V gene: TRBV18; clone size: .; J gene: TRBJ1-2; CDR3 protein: CASSPGGPGSGYTF; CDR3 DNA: TGTGCCAGCTCCCCGGGGGGGCCGGGGAGTGGCTACACCTTC
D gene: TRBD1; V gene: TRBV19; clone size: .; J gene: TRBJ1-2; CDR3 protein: CASSMGTVDIYGYTF; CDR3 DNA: TGTGCCAGTAGTATGGGGACAGTCGACATCTATGGCTACACCTTC
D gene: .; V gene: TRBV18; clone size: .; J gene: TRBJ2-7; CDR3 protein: CASSPDRTTYEQYF; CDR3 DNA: TGTGCCAGCTCTCCCGACAGGACCACCTACGAGCAGTACTTC
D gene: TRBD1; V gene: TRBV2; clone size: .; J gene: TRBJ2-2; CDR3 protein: CASIMTTGVDGELFF; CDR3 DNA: TGTGCCAGCATAATGACAACAGGGGTTGACGGGGAGCTGTTTTTT
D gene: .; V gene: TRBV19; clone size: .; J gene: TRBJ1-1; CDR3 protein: CASSISRNTEAFF; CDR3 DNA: TGTGCCAGTAGTATAAGTAGGAACACTGAAGCTTTCTTT
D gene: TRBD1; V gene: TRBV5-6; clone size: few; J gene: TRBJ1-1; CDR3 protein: CASSWTGGFMNTEAFF; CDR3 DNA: TGTGCCAGCAGCTGGACAGGGGGCTTCATGAACACTGAAGCTTTCTTT
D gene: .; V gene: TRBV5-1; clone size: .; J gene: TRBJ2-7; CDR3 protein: CASSLVRGGEQYF; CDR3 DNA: TGCGCCAGCAGCTTGGTCAGGGGCGGCGAGCAGTACTTC
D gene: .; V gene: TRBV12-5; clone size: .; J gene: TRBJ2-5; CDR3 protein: CASAPTAWAETQYF; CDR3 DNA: TGTGCTAGTGCCCCCACGGCTTGGGCGGAGACCCAGTACTTC
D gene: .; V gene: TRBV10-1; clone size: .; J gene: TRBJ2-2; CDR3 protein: CASSVGSPGELFF; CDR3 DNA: TGCGCCAGCAGTGTTGGCAGTCCCGGGGAGCTGTTTTTT
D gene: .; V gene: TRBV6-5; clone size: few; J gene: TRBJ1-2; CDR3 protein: CASSFDSQAIGGYTF; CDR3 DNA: TGTGCCAGCAGTTTCGACAGCCAGGCGATAGGGGGCTACACCTTC
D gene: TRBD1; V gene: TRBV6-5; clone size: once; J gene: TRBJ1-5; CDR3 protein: CASSPTGGSNQPQHF; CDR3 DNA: TGTGCCAGCAGTCCAACAGGGGGTAGCAATCAGCCCCAGCATTTT
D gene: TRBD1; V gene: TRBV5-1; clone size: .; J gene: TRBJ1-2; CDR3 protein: CASSYGQGGYTF; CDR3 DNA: TGCGCCAGCAGCTATGGACAGGGTGGGTACACCTTC
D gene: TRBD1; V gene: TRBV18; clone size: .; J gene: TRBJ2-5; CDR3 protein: CASSPTGGETQYF; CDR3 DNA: TGTGCCAGCTCACCCACAGGGGGAGAGACCCAGTACTTC
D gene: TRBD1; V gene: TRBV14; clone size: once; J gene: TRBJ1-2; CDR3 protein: CASSPPGQGYYGYTF; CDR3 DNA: TGTGCCAGCAGCCCACCGGGACAGGGGTACTATGGCTACACCTTC
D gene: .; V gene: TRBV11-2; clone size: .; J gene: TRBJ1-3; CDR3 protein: CASSHNLPLQGNTIYF; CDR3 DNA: TGTGCCAGCAGCCACAATTTACCTTTACAGGGAAACACCATATATTTT
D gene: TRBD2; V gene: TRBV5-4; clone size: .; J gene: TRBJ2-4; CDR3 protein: CASSLAPTSGGAKNIQYF; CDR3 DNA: TGTGCCAGCAGCTTGGCCCCTACTAGCGGGGGGGCCAAAAACATTCAGTACTTC
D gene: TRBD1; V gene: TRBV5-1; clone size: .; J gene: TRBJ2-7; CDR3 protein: CASSAEGQAILSYEQYF; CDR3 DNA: TGCGCCAGCAGCGCGGAGGGACAGGCGATCCTCTCCTACGAGCAGTACTTC
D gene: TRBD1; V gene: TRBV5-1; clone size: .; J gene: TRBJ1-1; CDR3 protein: CASSDRGNTEAFF; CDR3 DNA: TGCGCCAGCTCAGACAGGGGGAACACTGAAGCTTTCTTT
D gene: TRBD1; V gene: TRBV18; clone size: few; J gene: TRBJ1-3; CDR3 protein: CASSPRDRGISGNTIYF; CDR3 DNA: TGTGCCAGCTCACCAAGGGACAGGGGTATCTCTGGAAACACCATATATTTT
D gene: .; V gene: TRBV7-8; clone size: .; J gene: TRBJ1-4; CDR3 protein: CASSLSQGWNEKLFF; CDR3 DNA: TGTGCCAGCAGCTTATCCCAGGGGTGGAATGAAAAACTGTTTTTT
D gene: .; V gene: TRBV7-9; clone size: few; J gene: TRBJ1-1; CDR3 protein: CASTPDSDTEAFF; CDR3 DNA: TGTGCCAGCACCCCAGACAGTGACACTGAAGCTTTCTTT
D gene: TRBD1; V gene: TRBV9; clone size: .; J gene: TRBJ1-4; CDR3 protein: CASSTGNRGPNEKLFF; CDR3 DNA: TGTGCCAGCAGCACAGGAAACAGGGGTCCTAATGAAAAACTGTTTTTT
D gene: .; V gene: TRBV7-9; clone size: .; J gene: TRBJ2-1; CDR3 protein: CASSPGLSEWSSYNEQFF; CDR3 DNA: TGTGCCAGCAGCCCCGGACTTTCCGAGTGGAGCTCCTACAATGAGCAGTTCTTC
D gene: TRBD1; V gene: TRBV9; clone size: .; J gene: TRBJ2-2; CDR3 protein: CASSSWDRGANTGELFF; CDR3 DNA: TGTGCCAGCAGCAGCTGGGACAGGGGGGCGAACACCGGGGAGCTGTTTTTT
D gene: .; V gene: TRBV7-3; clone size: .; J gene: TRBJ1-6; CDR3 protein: CASSSRDKDDSPLHF; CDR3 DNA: TGTGCCAGCAGCTCCCGGGACAAGGACGATTCACCCCTCCACTTT
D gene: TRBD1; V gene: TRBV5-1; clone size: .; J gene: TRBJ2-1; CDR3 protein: CASSIPDRESHEQFF; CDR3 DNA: TGCGCCAGCAGCATACCGGACAGGGAATCCCATGAGCAGTTCTTC
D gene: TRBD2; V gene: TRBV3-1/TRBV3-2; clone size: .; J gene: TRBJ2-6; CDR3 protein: CASSTRGLASGANVLTF; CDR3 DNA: TGTGCCAGCAGCACAAGGGGACTAGCGTCTGGGGCCAACGTCCTGACTTTC
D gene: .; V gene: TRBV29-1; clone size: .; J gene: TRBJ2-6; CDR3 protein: CSVRLNSGANVLTF; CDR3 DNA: TGCAGCGTTAGACTGAACTCTGGGGCCAACGTCCTGACTTTC
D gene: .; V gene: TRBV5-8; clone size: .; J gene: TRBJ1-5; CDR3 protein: CASSLEVQGPHQPQHF; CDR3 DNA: TGTGCCAGCAGCTTGGAGGTCCAGGGCCCGCATCAGCCCCAGCATTTT
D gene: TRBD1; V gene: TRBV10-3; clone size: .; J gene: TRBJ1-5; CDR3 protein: CAISEGQGSNQPQHF; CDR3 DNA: TGTGCCATCAGTGAGGGACAGGGGTCCAATCAGCCCCAGCATTTT
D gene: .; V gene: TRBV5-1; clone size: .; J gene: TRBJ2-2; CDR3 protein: CASRPLDRNTGELFF; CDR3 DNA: TGCGCCAGCAGGCCCCTCGACAGGAACACCGGGGAGCTGTTTTTT
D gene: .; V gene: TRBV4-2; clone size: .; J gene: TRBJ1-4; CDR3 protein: CASSQDRAEEKLFF; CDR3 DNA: TGTGCCAGCAGCCAAGACAGGGCGGAAGAAAAACTGTTTTTT
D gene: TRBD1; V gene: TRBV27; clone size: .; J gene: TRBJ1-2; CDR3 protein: CASSLADRSGYTF; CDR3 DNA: TGTGCCAGCAGTTTAGCGGACAGGTCGGGCTACACCTTC
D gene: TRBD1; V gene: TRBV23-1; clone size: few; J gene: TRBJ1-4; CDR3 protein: CPGETGWEDHEKLFF; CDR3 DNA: TGTCCGGGGGAGACAGGGTGGGAGGACCATGAAAAACTGTTTTTT
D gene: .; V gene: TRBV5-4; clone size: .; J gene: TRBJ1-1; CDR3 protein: CASSWGAGDTEAFF; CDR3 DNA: TGTGCCAGCAGCTGGGGAGCAGGGGACACTGAAGCTTTCTTT
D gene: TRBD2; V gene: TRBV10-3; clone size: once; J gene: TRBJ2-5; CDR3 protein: CAINPGTSGGAGETQYF; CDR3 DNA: TGTGCCATCAATCCTGGGACTAGCGGGGGGGCCGGGGAGACCCAGTACTTC
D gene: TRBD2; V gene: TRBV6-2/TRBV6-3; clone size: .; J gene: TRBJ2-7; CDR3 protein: CASSLAGEGSYEQYF; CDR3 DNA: TGTGCCAGCAGCTTAGCGGGGGAAGGCTCCTACGAGCAGTACTTC
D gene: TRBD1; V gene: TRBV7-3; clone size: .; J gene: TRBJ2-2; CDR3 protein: CASSTSTGLGELFF; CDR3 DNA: TGTGCCAGCAGCACGTCGACAGGGTTGGGGGAGCTGTTTTTT
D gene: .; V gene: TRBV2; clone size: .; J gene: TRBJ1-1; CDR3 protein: CASSREHTEAFF; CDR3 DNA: TGTGCCAGCAGCCGGGAACACACTGAAGCTTTCTTT
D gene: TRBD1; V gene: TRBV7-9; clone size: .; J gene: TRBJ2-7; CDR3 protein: CASSTTGLGEQYF; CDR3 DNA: TGTGCCAGCAGCACGACAGGGTTAGGCGAGCAGTACTTC
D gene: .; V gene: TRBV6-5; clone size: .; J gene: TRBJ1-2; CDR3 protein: CASSTRGYGYTF; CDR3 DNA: TGTGCCAGCAGTACCCGGGGCTATGGCTACACCTTC
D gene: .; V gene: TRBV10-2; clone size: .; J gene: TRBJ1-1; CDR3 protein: CASSEGSMNTEAFF; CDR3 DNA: TGCGCCAGCAGTGAGGGCAGTATGAACACTGAAGCTTTCTTT
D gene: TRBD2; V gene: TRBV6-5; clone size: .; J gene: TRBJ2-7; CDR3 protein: CASAAAGVRGQYF; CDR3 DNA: TGTGCCAGCGCCGCGGCGGGGGTTCGCGGGCAGTACTTC
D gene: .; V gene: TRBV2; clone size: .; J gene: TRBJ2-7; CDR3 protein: CASLAAGNEQYF; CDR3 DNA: TGTGCCAGCTTGGCCGCCGGGAACGAGCAGTACTTC
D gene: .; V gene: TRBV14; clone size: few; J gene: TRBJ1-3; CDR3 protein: CASSPDRGNTIYF; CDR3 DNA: TGTGCCAGCAGCCCTGACAGGGGAAACACCATATATTTT
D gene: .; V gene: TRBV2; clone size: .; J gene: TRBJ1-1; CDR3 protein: CARSTTGNTEAFF; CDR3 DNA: TGTGCCAGGTCTACCACAGGGAACACTGAAGCTTTCTTT
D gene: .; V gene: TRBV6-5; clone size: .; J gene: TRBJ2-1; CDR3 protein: CASSYSSKYEQFF; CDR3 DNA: TGTGCCAGCAGTTACTCGTCTAAGTATGAGCAGTTCTTC
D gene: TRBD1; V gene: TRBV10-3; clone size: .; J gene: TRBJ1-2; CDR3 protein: CAINQGAGGYTF; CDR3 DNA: TGTGCCATCAATCAGGGGGCGGGTGGCTACACCTTC
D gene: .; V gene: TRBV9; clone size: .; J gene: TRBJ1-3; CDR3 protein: CASSRLSSGNTIYF; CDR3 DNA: TGTGCCAGCAGCCGCCTAAGCTCTGGAAACACCATATATTTT